This TCR beta chain originates from a study of blood T cell repertoires in COVID-19. Background on the study: From T cells, B-cell-depleted T cells, or PBMCs came the material, which was cDNA or gDNA.

Seattle's cohort entered during active infection and was followed longitudinally. Profiling relied on immunoSEQ multiplex PCR, and the TCRdb table lists in-frame clones only, not all of them. The table includes approximately 170,000 clones, just under 85% detected once. This CDR3 is 16 amino acids long. Trimming left V 3 bases short and J 7 bases short, with 20 bases between. Germline CDR1 reads MNHNS; CDR2 reads SASEGT. The gene calls are TRBV6-1 and TRBJ2-3; tentative D call: TRBD2 (7 bases). This clonotype was obtained from a woman at least 80 years old with COVID-19, enrolled during active disease. The specimen sequenced was peripheral blood. This CDR3 reads CASSDTRGATGHTQYF. CDR3 DNA: TGTGCCAGCAGTGATACCCGGGGGGCCACGGGACATACGCAGTATTTT.